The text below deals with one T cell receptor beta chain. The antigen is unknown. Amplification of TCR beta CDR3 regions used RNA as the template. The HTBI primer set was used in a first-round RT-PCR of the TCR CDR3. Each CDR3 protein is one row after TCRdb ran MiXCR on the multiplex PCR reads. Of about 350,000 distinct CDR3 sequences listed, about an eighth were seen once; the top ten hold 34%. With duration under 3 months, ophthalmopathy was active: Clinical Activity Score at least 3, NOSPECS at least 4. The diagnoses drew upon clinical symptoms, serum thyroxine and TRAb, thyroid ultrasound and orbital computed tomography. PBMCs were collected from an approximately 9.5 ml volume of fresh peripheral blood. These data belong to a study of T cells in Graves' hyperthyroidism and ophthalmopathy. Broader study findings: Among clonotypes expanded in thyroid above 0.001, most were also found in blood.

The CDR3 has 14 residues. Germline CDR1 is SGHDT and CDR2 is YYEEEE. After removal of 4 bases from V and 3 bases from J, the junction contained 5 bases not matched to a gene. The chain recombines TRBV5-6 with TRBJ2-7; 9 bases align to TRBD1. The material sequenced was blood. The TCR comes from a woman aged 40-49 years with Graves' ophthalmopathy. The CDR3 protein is CASSRDREGYEQYF. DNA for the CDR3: TGTGCCAGCAGCAGGGACAGGGAGGGCTACGAGCAGTACTTC.